This T cell receptor beta chain was documented in a study of blood T cell repertoires in COVID-19. Germline values: CDR1 SGDLS, CDR2 YYNGEE. V trimming: 3 bases; J trimming: 2 bases; junction bases outside the gene matches: 7. This CDR3 contains 15 residues. Sequencing used immunoSEQ multiplex PCR; TCRdb keeps in-frame clones, though not all of them. The sample contains 240,000 or so clones, nearly 90% of which appear only once. The chain links TRBV9 to TRBJ1-1; 7 bases are shared with TRBD1. This receptor was identified in a woman in her thirties with acute or convalescent COVID-19. Input material: peripheral blood. As DNA, the CDR3 is TGTGCCAGCAGCGAAAAAAGACAGGGTAACACTGAAGCTTTCTTT. It is translated as CASSEKRQGNTEAFF.